These 25 T cell receptor beta chains were sequenced from one sample in a study of PD-L1 blockade in urothelial cancer. Assay: immunoSEQ multiplex PCR; the TCRdb copy retains only in-frame clones and omits some. The table records more than 55,000 clones, 81% of them present only once. Time point defined: pretreatment peripheral blood. The starting material was PBMCs, obtained around atezolizumab (anti-PD-L1) treatment. The source is a man aged 65-85 years with urothelial cancer.

As for this clone: Germline and junction disagree at one end, which may indicate a read error. This sequence joins TRBV5-1 and TRBJ1-2; 8 positions agree with TRBD1. Germline CDR1 is SGHRS and CDR2 is YFSETQ. This CDR3 has 12 residues. CDR3 sequence: CASSSESGQASF. In DNA, the CDR3 is TGCGCCAGCAGCTCGGAATCGGGACAGGCGTCCTTC.

This clone was recorded a few times. The V call is TRBV4-1, the J call TRBJ2-5, with D hard to call. Deletions cut 5 bases from V and 4 bases from J, with 11 bases between. The germline CDR1 and CDR2 sequences are MGHRA and YSYEKL. The CDR3 is made up of 13 amino acids. The DNA for the CDR3 is TGCGCCAGCAGCTCCGTGTCAGGAGAGACCCAGTACTTC. Protein sequence: CASSSVSGETQYF.

This clone was seen more than once but under ten times. The gene calls are TRBV19 and TRBJ1-3, with TRBD1 matching 8 bases. The CDR3 totals 17 residues. Unmatched junction bases numbered 12, after V lost 8 bases and J lost 0 bases. Germline lookup yields CDR1 LNHDA and CDR2 SQIVND (reference sequence). The CDR3 DNA follows: TGTGCCAGTGTCGAACCGGACAGGGTCCTCTCTGGAAACACCATATATTTT. Translating gives CASVEPDRVLSGNTIYF.

This chain uses TRBV6-6 with TRBJ2-1; 10 bases fit TRBD2. V dropped 2 bases and J dropped 8; count of bases not matched to a gene: 6. This CDR3 is built from 15 residues. Looked up from germline, CDR1 is MNHNY and CDR2 is SVGAGI (reference sequence). The CDR3 loop reads CASSYRASGSHEQFF. The CDR3, as DNA: TGTGCCAGCAGTTACAGGGCTAGCGGGAGCCATGAGCAGTTCTTC.

The chain carries TRBV7-9 and TRBJ2-5; no definite D call. The germline V gene has CDR1 SEHNR and CDR2 FQNEAQ (reference sequence). This CDR3 is 14 amino acids long. The V gene lost 5 bases and the J gene lost 4 bases, with 14 bases spanning the gap. CDR3 region: CASSQRGGGETQYF. In nucleotides, the CDR3 is TGTGCCAGCAGCCAACGAGGCGGTGGAGAGACCCAGTACTTC.

Here the CDR3 reads CASSPLGQGDQPQHF. The CDR3 DNA reads TGTGCCAGTAGTCCCTTGGGACAGGGAGACCAGCCCCAGCATTTT. This chain uses TRBV19 with TRBJ1-5, with 9 bases lining up with TRBD1. CDR3 length: 15 residues. Germline-derived CDR1 and CDR2 are LNHDA and SQIVND (reference sequence). The V gene end was trimmed by 5 bases and the J gene end by 7 bases; junction bases not matched to a gene: 9.

This clone was detected only a few times. V gene TRBV7-4 combines with J gene TRBJ1-5; 8 bases fit TRBD1. The length of the CDR3 is 15 residues. Unmatched junction bases numbered 4, after V lost 2 bases and J lost 4 bases. The V gene's germline CDR1 is SGHVT and CDR2 SQSDAQ. CDR3 sequence reads: CASSLQDRANQPQHF. The CDR3 DNA reads as TGTGCCAGCAGCTTACAGGACAGGGCGAATCAGCCCCAGCATTTT.

The chain combines TRBV7-9 with TRBJ2-2; weak D call: TRBD2 (5 bases). This CDR3 has 14 amino acids. V was pared by 5 bases and J by 4 bases, with 11 bases between. CDR1 is SEHNR, CDR2 FQNEAQ, per germline (reference sequence). DNA for the CDR3: TGTGCCAGCAGCCTGTCAGAGGGCACCGGGGAGCTGTTTTTT. Protein sequence: CASSLSEGTGELFF.

This clone was detected a few times. The chain recombines TRBV5-6 with TRBJ2-3, with 15 bases that match TRBD2. This CDR3 spans 17 amino acids. Per germline, CDR1 SGHDT and CDR2 YYEEEE. After removal of 3 bases from V and 5 bases from J, the junction contained 7 bases not matched to a gene. The CDR3 DNA reads as TGTGCCAGCAGCTCCTGGGGACTAGCGGGAGGAGTAGATACGCAGTATTTT. Protein product: CASSSWGLAGGVDTQYF.

The genes are TRBV21-1 and TRBJ2-7; TRBD2 reflects the table's D call only, with no check against the DNA. TRBV21-1 is termed a pseudogene. The CDR3 sequence is 14 residues long. DNA of the CDR3: TGTGCCAGCAGCAAAGACAAGCGGGAGTTCGTGCAGTACTTC. This encodes CASSKDKREFVQYF.

This clone was observed a single time. The rearrangement links TRBV5-6 to TRBJ2-5; 10 bases are a match to TRBD2. Germline V CDR1 and CDR2: SGHDT, YYEEEE. The CDR3 totals 17 residues. V lost 4 bases to trimming and J lost 5 bases; unmatched junction nucleotides: 14. CDR3 nucleotides: TGTGCCAGCAGCCCGCTGATAGCGGGGGGCCTAAGGGAGACCCAGTACTTC. This encodes CASSPLIAGGLRETQYF.

This chain links TRBV5-1 with TRBJ2-3, with 9 bases that match TRBD2. This CDR3 is built from 14 residues. The V and J ends lost 3 bases and 7 bases, in that order; junction bases with no gene match: 6. Germline V CDR1 and CDR2: SGHRS, YFSETQ. The CDR3 DNA follows: TGCGCCAGCAGCTCACCAGGACTAGCGAATACGCAGTATTTT. Encoded protein: CASSSPGLANTQYF.

The chain carries TRBV9 and TRBJ2-2, with TRBD1 matching 9 bases. The V gene end was trimmed by 3 bases and the J gene end by 4 bases; junction bases not matched to a gene: 7. Germline CDR1 and CDR2: SGDLS and YYNGEE. This CDR3 has 16 residues. CDR3 sequence reads: CASSAHRGLGTGELFF. As DNA, the CDR3 is TGTGCCAGCAGCGCACACAGGGGGCTGGGCACCGGGGAGCTGTTTTTT.

This clone appeared once. The gene calls are TRBV11-1 and TRBJ2-2; D may be TRBD2 (5 bases). V lost 5 bases, J lost 0 bases, and 10 bases lay in between. This CDR3 is built from 15 residues. The V gene's germline CDR1 is SGHAT and CDR2 FQDESV (reference sequence). The CDR3 DNA sequence: TGTGCCAGCAGCGCGGACGGGACGAACACCGGGGAGCTGTTTTTT. Residues: CASSADGTNTGELFF.

This chain joins TRBV7-7 and TRBJ2-5; D not resolved. Trimming took off 5 bases at V and 5 bases at J, with 12 bases between the two ends. In germline, CDR1 is SSHAT, CDR2 FNYEAQ (reference sequence). The CDR3 contains 13 residues. CDR3 region: CASSIDKTETQYF. CDR3 DNA: TGTGCCAGCAGCATTGACAAGACGGAGACCCAGTACTTC.

The CDR3 DNA is TGTGCCAGCAGACAACGGGGGGGGGCCAACACAGATACGCAGTATTTT. It yields the protein CASRQRGGANTDTQYF. This chain joins TRBV11-2 and TRBJ2-3; 8 bases agree with TRBD2. Germline V gives CDR1 SGHAT, CDR2 FQNNGV. V lost 6 bases to trimming and J lost 2 bases; unmatched junction nucleotides: 10. This CDR3 spans 16 amino acids.

J is TRBJ2-3 and V is TRBV5-1; the D is unclear. The CDR3 sequence is 14 residues long. From germline, CDR1 is SGHRS and CDR2 YFSETQ. V lost 4 bases and J 7 bases, leaving 16 bases between the germline ends. CDR3 region: CASSPSPPTNTQYF. The CDR3 DNA follows: TGCGCCAGCAGCCCCTCCCCTCCAACTAATACGCAGTATTTT.

The genes are TRBV4-2 and TRBJ2-3, with 8 bases identical to TRBD2. V trimming: 0 bases; J trimming: 3 bases; junction bases outside the gene matches: 11. CDR1 is LGHNA, CDR2 YNFKEQ, per germline. The CDR3 runs to 18 residues. CDR3 sequence reads: CASSQDLYFSSGTDTQYF. In DNA, the CDR3 is TGTGCCAGCAGCCAAGATCTATACTTTTCTAGCGGGACAGATACGCAGTATTTT.

This chain joins TRBV9 and TRBJ2-7; the D gene is possibly TRBD2 (5 bases). This CDR3 comprises 12 residues. Deletions cut 3 bases from V and 9 bases from J, with 13 bases between. The germline V gene encodes CDR1 SGDLS and CDR2 YYNGEE. The CDR3: CASSGVRGGQYF. CDR3 bases: TGTGCCAGCAGCGGGGTACGGGGTGGGCAGTACTTC.

The chain uses TRBV27 and TRBJ2-1, with D possibly matching TRBD1 (7 bases). V lost 5 bases, J lost 8 bases, and 22 bases lay in between. This CDR3 contains 16 residues. Looked up from germline, CDR1 is MNHEY and CDR2 is SMNVEV (reference sequence). CDR3 in amino acids: CASSIFQGGLIDEQFF. CDR3 nucleotides: TGTGCCAGCAGTATATTCCAGGGGGGTTTGATCGATGAGCAGTTCTTC.

The genes are TRBV11-2 and TRBJ2-3; D gene unclear. Germline CDR1 and CDR2: SGHAT and FQNNGV. The CDR3 contains 14 residues. The ends were cut back, 2 bases at V and 2 bases at J, with 8 bases in the middle. The CDR3 DNA reads as TGTGCCAGCAGCTTAAACAGAATCACAGATACGCAGTATTTT. Translation: CASSLNRITDTQYF.

In its sample, this clone was seen once. The same CDR3 also results from other DNA sequences found in this sample. The V call is TRBV6-5, the J call TRBJ1-2; 8 bases line up with TRBD1. Germline V gene data show CDR1 as MNHEY and CDR2 as SVGAGI. There are 13 residues in the CDR3. V shed 3 bases, J shed 4 bases, and the junction held 1 base outside the gene matches. CDR3: CASSYTGGYGYTF. In nucleotides, the CDR3 is TGTGCCAGCAGTTATACAGGGGGCTATGGCTACACCTTC.

CDR3 DNA: TGTGCCAGCAGCCAGACTAGTTGGAATGAGCAGTTCTTC. Translating gives CASSQTSWNEQFF. This rearrangement joins TRBV9 to TRBJ2-1; D perhaps matches TRBD2 (6 bases). V was clipped by 4 bases and J by 7 bases, with 12 bases between them. Germline V gives CDR1 SGDLS, CDR2 YYNGEE. The CDR3 is 13 residues long.

The genes are TRBV2 and TRBJ2-7; 8 bases align to TRBD1. Losses at the gene ends were 7 bases for V and 5 bases for J; bases not matched to a gene: 13. The CDR3 runs 15 residues. Germline CDR1 and CDR2: SNHLY and FYNNEI. The chain's CDR3 is CASKPDRVTTDEQYF. CDR3 sequence (DNA): TGTGCCAGCAAACCGGACAGGGTGACTACGGACGAGCAGTACTTC. The variable domain in full, completed from reference TRBV2 and TRBJ2-7, reads EPEVTQTPSHQVTQMGQEVILRCVPISNHLYFYWYRQILGQKVEFLVSFYNNEISEKSEIFDDQFSVERPDGSNFTLKIRSTKLEDSAMYFCASKPDRVTTDEQYFGPGTRLTVT.

Only a few counts were recorded for this clone. The gene calls are TRBV9 and TRBJ2-1; TRBD2 matches at 8 bases. The CDR3 length is 15 residues. The V segment lost 4 bases and the J segment 4 bases; nucleotides outside the gene matches: 7. Looked up from germline, CDR1 is SGDLS and CDR2 is YYNGEE. The DNA for the CDR3 is TGTGCCAGCAGCCAAGGAACTAGCGGTTACAATGAGCAGTTCTTC. This sequence encodes CASSQGTSGYNEQFF.